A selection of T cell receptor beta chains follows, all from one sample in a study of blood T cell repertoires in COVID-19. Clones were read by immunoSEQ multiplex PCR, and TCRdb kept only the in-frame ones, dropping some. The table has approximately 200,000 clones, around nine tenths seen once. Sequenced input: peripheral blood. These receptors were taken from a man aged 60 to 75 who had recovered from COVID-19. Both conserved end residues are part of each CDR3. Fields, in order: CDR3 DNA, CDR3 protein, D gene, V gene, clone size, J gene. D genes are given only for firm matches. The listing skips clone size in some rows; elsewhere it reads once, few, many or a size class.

DNA: TGTGCCATCTCACCAGGACTAGCGGGGGGGCATAGGACAGATACGCAGTATTTT
CDR3: CAISPGLAGGHRTDTQYF
D: TRBD2
V: TRBV10-3
size: -
J: TRBJ2-3

DNA: TGTGCCAGCTCTCCACTGGGACAGGGTAGGCACTTC
CDR3: CASSPLGQGRHF
D: TRBD1
V: TRBV5-8
size: -
J: TRBJ2-7

DNA: TGTGCCACCAGCACAGGGAACACTGAAGCTTTCTTT
CDR3: CATSTGNTEAFF
D: -
V: TRBV15
size: -
J: TRBJ1-1

DNA: TGTGCCAGCAGCTTATTACCGGGACAGGGCTACGAGCAGTACTTC
CDR3: CASSLLPGQGYEQYF
D: TRBD1
V: TRBV7-9
size: -
J: TRBJ2-7

DNA: TGTGCCAGCAGCGAGACAGCGGGCTCCTACAATGAGCAGTTCTTC
CDR3: CASSETAGSYNEQFF
D: -
V: TRBV3-1/TRBV3-2
size: -
J: TRBJ2-1

DNA: TGTGCCATCAGTAAAGTCCGGGACAGGGGGTCAGATACGCAGTATTTT
CDR3: CAISKVRDRGSDTQYF
D: TRBD1
V: TRBV10-3
size: -
J: TRBJ2-3

DNA: TGCGCCAGCAGTGAGTCGTCTAGCGGAGTAAGCTCCTACAATGAGCAGTTCTTC
CDR3: CASSESSSGVSSYNEQFF
D: TRBD2
V: TRBV10-2
size: -
J: TRBJ2-1

DNA: TGTGCCAGTAGGGGACAGGGGTCCTATAATTCACCCCTCCACTTT
CDR3: CASRGQGSYNSPLHF
D: TRBD1
V: TRBV19
size: -
J: TRBJ1-6

DNA: TGTGCCTGGAGTGTAATGTCTAGCGGGGGTGCAAATACGCAGTATTTT
CDR3: CAWSVMSSGGANTQYF
D: TRBD2
V: TRBV30
size: -
J: TRBJ2-3

DNA: TGTGCCAGCAGCAGCTTAGCGGGATCCGCCGAGACCCAGTACTTC
CDR3: CASSSLAGSAETQYF
D: TRBD2
V: TRBV3-1/TRBV3-2
size: once
J: TRBJ2-5

DNA: TGTGCCAGCGGACTAAACACCGGGGAGCTGTTTTTT
CDR3: CASGLNTGELFF
D: -
V: TRBV7-2
size: -
J: TRBJ2-2

DNA: TGCGCCAGCAGCTTGCAGGGTTACGAGCAGTACTTC
CDR3: CASSLQGYEQYF
D: -
V: TRBV5-1
size: -
J: TRBJ2-7

DNA: TGCAGCGTTGGACTAGCGGCTAGCACAGATACGCAGTATTTT
CDR3: CSVGLAASTDTQYF
D: TRBD2
V: TRBV29-1
size: -
J: TRBJ2-3

DNA: TGCGCCAGCAGTTTGGGACAGGGGGCTTACGAGCAGTACTTC
CDR3: CASSLGQGAYEQYF
D: TRBD1
V: TRBV5-1
size: -
J: TRBJ2-7

DNA: TGTGCCAGCAGCTTATCTAACACCGGGGAGCTGTTTTTT
CDR3: CASSLSNTGELFF
D: -
V: TRBV13
size: -
J: TRBJ2-2

DNA: TGTGCCAGCAGCCGACAGGGGAGGTTTGCCGGGGAGCTGTTTTTT
CDR3: CASSRQGRFAGELFF
D: TRBD1
V: TRBV16
size: -
J: TRBJ2-2

DNA: TGTGCCAGCAGTTTCTTTGGACGACAGAACGATGAGCAGTTCTTC
CDR3: CASSFFGRQNDEQFF
D: -
V: TRBV27
size: -
J: TRBJ2-1

DNA: TGTGCCACCAGCAGAGATCTAACTAGCGGGAGATTGTACTTC
CDR3: CATSRDLTSGRLYF
D: TRBD2
V: TRBV15
size: -
J: TRBJ2-7

DNA: TGTGCCAGCAGCTTGAGGGGACAAGTTATCTCACCCCTCCACTTT
CDR3: CASSLRGQVISPLHF
D: -
V: TRBV5-8
size: -
J: TRBJ1-6

DNA: TGTGCCAGCAGTTACGGGGACAATGCTAACTATGGCTACACCTTC
CDR3: CASSYGDNANYGYTF
D: -
V: TRBV6-6
size: -
J: TRBJ1-2

DNA: TGTGCCTGGGATTCAATGAACACTGAAGCTTTCTTT
CDR3: CAWDSMNTEAFF
D: -
V: TRBV30
size: -
J: TRBJ1-1

DNA: TGTGCCACCAGCAGAGATCAGGGACAGGGGTACGAGCAGTACTTC
CDR3: CATSRDQGQGYEQYF
D: TRBD1
V: TRBV15
size: once
J: TRBJ2-7

DNA: TGCGCCAGCAGCTTGGGGAACAGCGGGGGCTCTGGAAACACCATATATTTT
CDR3: CASSLGNSGGSGNTIYF
D: -
V: TRBV5-1
size: -
J: TRBJ1-3

DNA: TGTGCCAGCAGCTTACTATCTGCAGGGGAAGGCTACACCTTC
CDR3: CASSLLSAGEGYTF
D: -
V: TRBV7-9
size: -
J: TRBJ1-2

DNA: TGTGCCAGCAGTCGGGCGGGGGCCGGCGGTAGCTACACCTTC
CDR3: CASSRAGAGGSYTF
D: -
V: TRBV6-5
size: -
J: TRBJ1-2

DNA: TGTGCCAGCAGCTTAGGGACAGGGGAAGGTACTGAAGCTTTCTTT
CDR3: CASSLGTGEGTEAFF
D: TRBD1
V: TRBV7-9
size: -
J: TRBJ1-1

DNA: TGCGCCAGCAGCGACCCTGGGAGAGCAGAGACCCAGTACTTC
CDR3: CASSDPGRAETQYF
D: -
V: TRBV10-2
size: many
J: TRBJ2-5

DNA: TGTGCCAGCAGCCCTGGACAGTTAGGGTATGGCTACACCTTC
CDR3: CASSPGQLGYGYTF
D: -
V: TRBV7-8
size: -
J: TRBJ1-2

DNA: TGTGCCAGCAGTTTCAGGGGGGTAAAAAATGAAAAACTGTTTTTT
CDR3: CASSFRGVKNEKLFF
D: TRBD1
V: TRBV27
size: few
J: TRBJ1-4

DNA: TGCGCCAGCAGCGGGCGGGGCGACTACGAGCAGTACTTC
CDR3: CASSGRGDYEQYF
D: -
V: TRBV4-1
size: -
J: TRBJ2-7

DNA: TGCGCCAGCAGCCCCCCAGGGTTAGCGGGAGGGGGGGTTGAGCAGTTCTTC
CDR3: CASSPPGLAGGGVEQFF
D: TRBD2
V: TRBV5-1
size: -
J: TRBJ2-1

DNA: TGTGCCAGCAGTTACTCACCAGGGGGTCCGTACGAGCAGTACTTC
CDR3: CASSYSPGGPYEQYF
D: TRBD1
V: TRBV6-2/TRBV6-3
size: few
J: TRBJ2-7

DNA: TGTGCCAGCAGCTTGGGGGGTATCAGCACTGAAGCTTTCTTT
CDR3: CASSLGGISTEAFF
D: -
V: TRBV7-2
size: -
J: TRBJ1-1

DNA: TGTGCCAGCAGCCCCCCGGGGTGGCGGGGGGGGAACAATGAGCAGTTCTTC
CDR3: CASSPPGWRGGNNEQFF
D: TRBD2
V: TRBV7-8
size: -
J: TRBJ2-1

DNA: TGTGCCAGCAGCTTAGCCGCGCGACAAGGCTCCTACGAGCAGTACTTC
CDR3: CASSLAARQGSYEQYF
D: -
V: TRBV7-8
size: -
J: TRBJ2-7

DNA: TGCGCCAGCTGCTCCCGATGGACAGGGTCCTACGAGCAGTACTTC
CDR3: CASCSRWTGSYEQYF
D: TRBD1
V: TRBV23-1
size: once
J: TRBJ2-7

DNA: TGTGCCTGGACCCCGGGACATTCCACCGGGGAGCTGTTTTTT
CDR3: CAWTPGHSTGELFF
D: -
V: TRBV30
size: once
J: TRBJ2-2

DNA: TGTGCCAGCAGCCCTGGCGGAGGGGCCACCGGGGAGCTGTTTTTT
CDR3: CASSPGGGATGELFF
D: -
V: TRBV11-3
size: -
J: TRBJ2-2

DNA: TGTGCCAGCAGCTCCCGGAGGTTCAGTATGAACACTGAAGCTTTCTTT
CDR3: CASSSRRFSMNTEAFF
D: -
V: TRBV27
size: few
J: TRBJ1-1

DNA: TGTGCCAGCAGCTTGTGGGGGGGATTAGAGAACACTGAAGCTTTCTTT
CDR3: CASSLWGGLENTEAFF
D: -
V: TRBV7-2
size: -
J: TRBJ1-1

DNA: TGCAGCGTTGATCGCGGGCCGGAGACCCAGTACTTC
CDR3: CSVDRGPETQYF
D: -
V: TRBV29-1
size: -
J: TRBJ2-5

DNA: TGTGCCAGCAAAGCCACGGGGTTCGGCAAAAACATTCAGTACTTC
CDR3: CASKATGFGKNIQYF
D: -
V: TRBV28
size: -
J: TRBJ2-4